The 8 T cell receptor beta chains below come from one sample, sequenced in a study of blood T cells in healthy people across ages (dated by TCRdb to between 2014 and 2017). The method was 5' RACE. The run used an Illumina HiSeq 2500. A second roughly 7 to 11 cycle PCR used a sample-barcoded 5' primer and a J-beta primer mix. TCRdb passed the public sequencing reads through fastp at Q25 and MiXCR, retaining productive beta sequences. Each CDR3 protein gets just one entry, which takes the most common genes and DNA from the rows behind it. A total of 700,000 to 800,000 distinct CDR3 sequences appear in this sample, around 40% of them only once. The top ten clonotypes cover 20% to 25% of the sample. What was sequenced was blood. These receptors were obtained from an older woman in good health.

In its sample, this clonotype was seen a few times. CDR3 region: CASSLEGAGGNTQYF. DNA of the CDR3: TGTGCCAGCAGCTTAGAAGGTGCGGGGGGTAATACGCAGTATTTT. V usage is TRBV7-6 and J usage is TRBJ2-3, with TRBD2 matching over 8 bases. The V segment lost 1 base and the J segment 7 bases; nucleotides outside the gene matches: 7. The CDR3 has 15 amino acids. In germline, CDR1 is SGHVS, CDR2 FNYEAQ.

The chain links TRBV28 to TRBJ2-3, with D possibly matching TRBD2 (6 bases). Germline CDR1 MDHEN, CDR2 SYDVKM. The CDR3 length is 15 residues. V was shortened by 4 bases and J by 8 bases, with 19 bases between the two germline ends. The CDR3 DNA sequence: TGTGCCAGCAGTTCCCCGGGTGGGGGGACGGGTACGCAGTATTTT. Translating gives CASSSPGGGTGTQYF.

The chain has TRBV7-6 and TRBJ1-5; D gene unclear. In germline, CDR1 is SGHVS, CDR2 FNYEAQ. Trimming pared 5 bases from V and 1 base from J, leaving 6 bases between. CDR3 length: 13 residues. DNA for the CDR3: TGTGCCAGCAGCGCGTCCAGCAATCAGCCCCAGCATTTT. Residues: CASSASSNQPQHF.

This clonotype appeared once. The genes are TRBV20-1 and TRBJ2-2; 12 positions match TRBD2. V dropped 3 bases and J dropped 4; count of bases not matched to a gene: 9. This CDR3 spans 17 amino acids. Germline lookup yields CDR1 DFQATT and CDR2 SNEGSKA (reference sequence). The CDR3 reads CSARLASGGASTGELFF. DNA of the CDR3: TGCAGTGCTAGGTTGGCTAGCGGGGGGGCGAGCACCGGGGAGCTGTTTTTT.

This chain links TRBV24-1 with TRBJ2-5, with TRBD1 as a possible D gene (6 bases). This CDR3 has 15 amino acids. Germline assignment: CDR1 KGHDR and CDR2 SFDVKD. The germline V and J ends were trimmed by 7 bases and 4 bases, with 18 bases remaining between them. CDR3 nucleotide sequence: TGTGCCACCAGCCACCCCACGAGCAGGGGAGAGACCCAGTACTTC. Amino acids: CATSHPTSRGETQYF.

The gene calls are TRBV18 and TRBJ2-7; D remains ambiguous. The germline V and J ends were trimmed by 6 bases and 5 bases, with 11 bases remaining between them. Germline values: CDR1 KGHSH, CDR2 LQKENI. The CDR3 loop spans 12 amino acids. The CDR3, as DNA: TGTGCCAGCTCTCCAGATGGGGACGAGCAGTACTTC. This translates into CASSPDGDEQYF.

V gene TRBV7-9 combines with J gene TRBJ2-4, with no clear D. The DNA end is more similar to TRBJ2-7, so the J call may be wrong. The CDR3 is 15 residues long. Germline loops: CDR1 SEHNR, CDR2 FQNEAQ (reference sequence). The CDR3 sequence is CASSSGSPILSEQYF. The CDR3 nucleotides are TGTGCCAGCAGTTCAGGCAGCCCAATTTTAAGCGAGCAGTACTTC.

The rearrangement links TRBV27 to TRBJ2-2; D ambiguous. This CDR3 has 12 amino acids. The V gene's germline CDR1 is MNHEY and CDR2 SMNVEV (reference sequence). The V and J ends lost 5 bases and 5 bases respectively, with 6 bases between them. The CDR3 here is CASSHRTGELFF. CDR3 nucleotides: TGTGCCAGCAGTCACCGGACCGGGGAGCTGTTTTTT.